The rows below give T cell receptor beta chains drawn from one sample of a study of T cell responses to AZD1222 COVID-19 vaccine. Some clones are missing from TCRdb's copy, which holds only in-frame ones; the method was immunoSEQ multiplex PCR. The profile covers under 110,000 clones, with 86% appearing a single time and roughly 1.4% taken by the ten largest. Specimen: peripheral blood, collected on day 0 of AZD1222 vaccination. These receptors all come from an adult in good health. Both conserved end residues are part of each CDR3. The D gene is left open where the match is weak. A clone size is listed for some rows: how often the clone was seen (once, few, many), or a class if it is expanded.

clone_size: -; j_call: TRBJ2-7; v_call: TRBV10-3; d_call: TRBD1; cdr3_aa: CAISERVSGTGGEQYF; cdr3_nt: TGTGCCATCAGTGAGAGAGTATCTGGGACAGGGGGCGAGCAGTACTTC
clone_size: -; j_call: TRBJ2-3; v_call: TRBV11-2; d_call: TRBD2; cdr3_aa: CASSLLMRGGTDTQYF; cdr3_nt: TGTGCCAGCAGCTTATTAATGCGGGGGGGCACAGATACGCAGTATTTT
clone_size: -; j_call: TRBJ1-5; v_call: TRBV30; d_call: TRBD1; cdr3_aa: CAWATGVYQPQHF; cdr3_nt: TGTGCCTGGGCGACAGGGGTGTATCAGCCCCAGCATTTT
clone_size: -; j_call: TRBJ2-3; v_call: TRBV5-4; d_call: -; cdr3_aa: CASSWGYANTDTQYF; cdr3_nt: TGTGCCAGCAGCTGGGGTTATGCGAACACAGATACGCAGTATTTT
clone_size: -; j_call: TRBJ1-2; v_call: TRBV11-2; d_call: -; cdr3_aa: CASSLRLSGYTF; cdr3_nt: TGTGCCAGCAGCCTCCGGTTAAGTGGCTACACCTTC
clone_size: -; j_call: TRBJ1-1; v_call: TRBV5-1; d_call: TRBD1; cdr3_aa: CASSDARDRGPFSNTEAFF; cdr3_nt: TGCGCCAGCAGCGACGCCCGGGACAGGGGGCCGTTTTCGAATACTGAAGCTTTCTTT
clone_size: -; j_call: TRBJ2-5; v_call: TRBV5-1; d_call: -; cdr3_aa: CASSLEGRETQYF; cdr3_nt: TGCGCCAGCAGCTTGGAGGGAAGAGAGACCCAGTACTTC
clone_size: -; j_call: TRBJ2-1; v_call: TRBV6-2/TRBV6-3; d_call: TRBD2; cdr3_aa: CASSSGRALMGGNEQFF; cdr3_nt: TGTGCCAGCAGTAGCGGGAGGGCCCTCATGGGAGGAAATGAGCAGTTCTTC
clone_size: once; j_call: TRBJ1-1; v_call: TRBV28; d_call: TRBD1; cdr3_aa: CASSLGQGANTEAFF; cdr3_nt: TGTGCCAGCAGTTTAGGACAGGGGGCGAACACTGAAGCTTTCTTT
clone_size: -; j_call: TRBJ2-7; v_call: TRBV5-6; d_call: -; cdr3_aa: CASSLPNGGYEQYF; cdr3_nt: TGTGCCAGCAGCTTACCCAATGGGGGCTACGAGCAGTACTTC
clone_size: -; j_call: TRBJ1-2; v_call: TRBV7-8; d_call: -; cdr3_aa: CASSSARQTHYGYTF; cdr3_nt: TGTGCCAGCAGCTCCGCCCGACAGACTCACTATGGCTACACCTTC
clone_size: medium-sized; j_call: TRBJ2-2; v_call: TRBV6-4; d_call: -; cdr3_aa: CASSDGNTGELFF; cdr3_nt: TGTGCCAGCAGTGACGGGAACACCGGGGAGCTGTTTTTT
clone_size: -; j_call: TRBJ2-7; v_call: TRBV27; d_call: -; cdr3_aa: CASSSYEGLAYEQYF; cdr3_nt: TGTGCCAGCAGTTCCTATGAGGGCCTAGCCTACGAGCAGTACTTC
clone_size: -; j_call: TRBJ2-7; v_call: TRBV6-6; d_call: TRBD2; cdr3_aa: CASSYSFSGITYEQYF; cdr3_nt: TGTGCCAGCAGTTACTCCTTTAGCGGGATAACCTACGAGCAGTACTTC
clone_size: once; j_call: TRBJ1-1; v_call: TRBV28; d_call: -; cdr3_aa: CASSLHTEVF; cdr3_nt: TGTGCCAGCAGTTTACACACGGAGGTCTTT
clone_size: once; j_call: TRBJ2-7; v_call: TRBV28; d_call: TRBD1; cdr3_aa: CASNTGGSYEQYF; cdr3_nt: TGTGCCAGCAACACAGGGGGTTCCTACGAGCAGTACTTC
clone_size: -; j_call: TRBJ1-4; v_call: TRBV10-3; d_call: -; cdr3_aa: CATRQNEKLFF; cdr3_nt: TGTGCCACCCGACAGAATGAAAAACTGTTTTTT
clone_size: -; j_call: TRBJ2-3; v_call: TRBV7-3; d_call: TRBD2; cdr3_aa: CASSRGTSGLRTDTQYF; cdr3_nt: TGTGCCAGCAGCAGAGGGACTAGCGGGCTTCGCACAGATACGCAGTATTTT
clone_size: few; j_call: TRBJ2-7; v_call: TRBV7-9; d_call: -; cdr3_aa: CASSLGPAPNEQYF; cdr3_nt: TGTGCCAGCAGCTTGGGACCAGCCCCCAACGAGCAGTACTTC
clone_size: -; j_call: TRBJ2-1; v_call: TRBV11-3; d_call: -; cdr3_aa: CASSLGGSYNEQFF; cdr3_nt: TGTGCCAGCAGCTTAGGGGGGTCCTACAATGAGCAGTTCTTC
clone_size: -; j_call: TRBJ1-5; v_call: TRBV28; d_call: -; cdr3_aa: CASRTPAGYSNQPQHF; cdr3_nt: TGTGCCAGCAGAACCCCGGCAGGGTATAGCAATCAGCCCCAGCATTTT
clone_size: -; j_call: TRBJ2-7; v_call: TRBV6-2/TRBV6-3; d_call: -; cdr3_aa: CASRPGGSYEQYF; cdr3_nt: TGTGCCAGCAGGCCTGGGGGTTCCTACGAGCAGTACTTC
clone_size: -; j_call: TRBJ1-3; v_call: TRBV2; d_call: -; cdr3_aa: CASSEIGLGVPGNTIYF; cdr3_nt: TGTGCCAGCAGTGAAATAGGGCTAGGTGTTCCTGGAAACACCATATATTTT
clone_size: -; j_call: TRBJ2-3; v_call: TRBV9; d_call: -; cdr3_aa: CASSRAVNTDTQYF; cdr3_nt: TGTGCCAGCAGCCGAGCGGTCAACACAGATACGCAGTATTTT
clone_size: -; j_call: TRBJ2-7; v_call: TRBV11-1; d_call: -; cdr3_aa: CASSLGNRDTYEQYF; cdr3_nt: TGTGCCAGCAGCTTAGGTAATCGGGACACCTACGAGCAGTACTTC
clone_size: -; j_call: TRBJ1-5; v_call: TRBV7-2; d_call: -; cdr3_aa: CASSEVGNQPQHF; cdr3_nt: TGTGCCAGCAGCGAAGTCGGCAATCAGCCCCAGCATTTT
clone_size: -; j_call: TRBJ2-7; v_call: TRBV15; d_call: TRBD1; cdr3_aa: CATSGRQGPGEQYF; cdr3_nt: TGTGCCACCAGCGGGAGACAGGGTCCAGGGGAGCAGTACTTC
clone_size: -; j_call: TRBJ1-1; v_call: TRBV7-2; d_call: TRBD1; cdr3_aa: CASSTHALQGGTEAFF; cdr3_nt: TGTGCCAGCAGCACCCACGCACTACAGGGGGGGACTGAAGCTTTCTTT
clone_size: -; j_call: TRBJ2-7; v_call: TRBV7-2; d_call: TRBD1; cdr3_aa: CASSLGGTDRLSYEQYF; cdr3_nt: TGTGCCAGCAGCTTAGGGGGGACGGACAGGCTTTCCTACGAGCAGTACTTC
clone_size: -; j_call: TRBJ2-7; v_call: TRBV7-2; d_call: -; cdr3_aa: CASSSRGTSIYEQYF; cdr3_nt: TGTGCCAGCAGCTCCCGTGGGACTTCGATCTACGAGCAGTACTTC
clone_size: -; j_call: TRBJ2-7; v_call: TRBV5-8; d_call: -; cdr3_aa: CASSFTAYEQYF; cdr3_nt: TGTGCCAGCAGCTTCACAGCATACGAGCAGTACTTC
clone_size: -; j_call: TRBJ2-1; v_call: TRBV7-2; d_call: TRBD2; cdr3_aa: CASSPSGSSYNEQFF; cdr3_nt: TGTGCCAGCAGCCCCAGCGGGAGCTCCTACAATGAGCAGTTCTTC
clone_size: -; j_call: TRBJ1-2; v_call: TRBV5-6; d_call: -; cdr3_aa: CASSLGRVPPFYGYTF; cdr3_nt: TGTGCCAGCAGCTTGGGTAGGGTTCCCCCTTTCTATGGCTACACCTTC